The 2 T cell receptor beta chains given below trace back to one sample, sequenced in a study of blood T cell repertoires in COVID-19. The data were produced by immunoSEQ multiplex PCR, yet TCRdb's version contains in-frame clones alone and is incomplete. The sample lists around 310,000 clones, around 91% occurring once. The sample consisted of peripheral blood. These receptor sequences come from a woman aged 40 to 55 with COVID-19, enrolled during active disease.

V gene TRBV2 combines with J gene TRBJ1-2; 7 bases line up with TRBD1. The trim removed 4 bases at V and 4 bases at J, leaving 3 bases unmatched. The CDR3 has 13 amino acids. Looked up from germline, CDR1 is SNHLY and CDR2 is FYNNEI. As DNA, the CDR3 is TGTGCCAGCAGTGGCCGACAGGGCTATGGCTACACCTTC. This gives the protein CASSGRQGYGYTF.

The chain uses TRBV5-1 and TRBJ2-2; maybe TRBD2 (5 bases). Trimming cost V 0 bases and J 6 bases, with 12 bases left between them. The CDR3 covers 15 residues. Germline CDR1 and CDR2: SGHRS and YFSETQ. The CDR3 is CASSLDPSFSGELFF. The CDR3 DNA is TGCGCCAGCAGCTTGGATCCTAGCTTCTCCGGGGAGCTGTTTTTT.